These T cell receptor beta chains were read from a single sample in a study of blood T cells in healthy people across ages. TCRdb called the 5' RACE reads again in MiXCR, with one record for every CDR3 protein. The data show about 1.7 million distinct CDR3 sequences, with roughly 27% seen just once and 7% to 9% held by the top ten. Sequencing was performed on blood. The receptors were sampled from a woman aged 25 to 39 in good health. The conserved cysteine and the conserved F or W are not part of the CDR3 here.

TRBJ2-1 TRBV11-2 ASSFRAVSFYNEQF
TRBJ2-5 TRBV9 ASSGGLAGILQETQY
TRBJ2-4 TRBV20-1 SAPLGLANGNIQY
TRBJ2-1 TRBV20-1 SAGSAQGINEQF
TRBJ2-1 TRBV9 ASSAYGTGTYNEQF
TRBJ2-7 TRBV20-1 SACPERVAGGHYSYEQY
TRBJ1-5 TRBV28 ASTRIGLDQPQH
TRBJ2-3 TRBV20-1 SASGMLTDTQY
TRBJ1-5 TRBV2 ASSDRVVDQPQH
TRBJ2-1 TRBV25-1 ASSGSAGWVDNEQF
TRBJ2-1 TRBV6-5 ASSPVSGQRGNEQF
TRBJ2-3 TRBV20-1 SARDSRTSRTDTQY
TRBJ1-1 TRBV2 ASSLRDKEGAF
TRBJ2-1 TRBV28 ASSFRQSSSYNEQF
TRBJ2-3 TRBV20-1 SASEGVLDTQY
TRBJ2-5 TRBV12-3/TRBV12-4 ASSSKREFWEETQY
TRBJ2-5 TRBV9 ASSVSGGAWNEQY
TRBJ2-5 TRBV6-5 ASSDSGGQQETQY
TRBJ2-2 TRBV5-5 ASSLGQERAGELF
TRBJ2-7 TRBV7-9 ASLGTVTYEQY
TRBJ2-3 TRBV20-1 SASRGRITDTQY
TRBJ2-5 TRBV28 ASSQSTGGETQY